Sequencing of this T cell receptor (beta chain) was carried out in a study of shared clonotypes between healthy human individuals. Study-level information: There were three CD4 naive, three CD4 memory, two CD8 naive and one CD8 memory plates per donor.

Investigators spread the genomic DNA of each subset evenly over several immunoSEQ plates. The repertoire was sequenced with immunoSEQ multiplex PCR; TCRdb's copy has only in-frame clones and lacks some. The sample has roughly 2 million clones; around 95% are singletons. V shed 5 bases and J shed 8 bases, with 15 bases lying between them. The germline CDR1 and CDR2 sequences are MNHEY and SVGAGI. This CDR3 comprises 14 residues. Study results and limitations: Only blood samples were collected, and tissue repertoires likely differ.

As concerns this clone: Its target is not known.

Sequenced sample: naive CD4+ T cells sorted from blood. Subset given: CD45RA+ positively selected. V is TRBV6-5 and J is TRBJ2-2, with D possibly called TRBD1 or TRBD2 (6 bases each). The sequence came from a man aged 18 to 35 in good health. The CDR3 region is CASSVNQGRGELFF. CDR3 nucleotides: TGTGCCAGCAGTGTTAACCAGGGGAGGGGGGAGCTGTTTTTT.